The 12 T cell receptor beta chains below all came from one sample that was sequenced in a study of cytomegalovirus exposure and HLA in healthy donors. The PCR contained 60 Vbeta and 13 Jbeta primers. The repertoire was sequenced with immunoSEQ multiplex PCR; TCRdb's copy has only in-frame clones and lacks some. The sample yields around 130,000 clones, about 8% seen once. Sequenced: PBMCs. These receptors all come from a woman aged 35 to 49 in good health and CMV-seropositive.

This clone has more than one count but fewer than ten. This sequence joins TRBV5-6 and TRBJ2-1, with TRBD2 matching 11 bases. J lost 9 bases, V lost 4 bases, and 12 bases had no gene match. The germline V gene encodes CDR1 SGHDT and CDR2 YYEEEE. CDR3 length: 16 residues. CDR3 sequence (DNA): TGTGCCAGCAGCCCGGATAGCGGGGGGGTTGGAGTTGAGCAGTTCTTC. Amino acids: CASSPDSGGVGVEQFF. The complete variable domain, with remaining parts taken from reference TRBV5-6 and TRBJ2-1, reads DAGVTQSPTHLIKTRGQQVTLRCSPKSGHDTVSWYQQALGQGPQFIFQYYEEEERQRGNFPDRFSGHQFPNYSSELNVNALLLGDSALYLCASSPDSGGVGVEQFFGPGTRLTVL.

The rearrangement uses TRBV19 and TRBJ1-2; TRBD1 matches at 7 bases. Germline CDR1 LNHDA, CDR2 SQIVND (reference sequence). The trim removed 3 bases at V and 3 bases at J, leaving 16 bases unmatched. The CDR3 contains 18 residues. The CDR3 is CASSIPQTGARGDYGYTF. The CDR3, as DNA: TGTGCCAGTAGTATCCCACAAACAGGGGCACGGGGCGACTATGGCTACACCTTC.

In its sample, this clone was seen a few times. This chain joins TRBV6-5 and TRBJ2-7; the match to TRBD1 covers 7 bases. After removal of 6 bases from V and 7 bases from J, the junction contained 9 bases not matched to a gene. This CDR3 has 13 residues. The germline V gene has CDR1 MNHEY and CDR2 SVGAGI. For the CDR3, the DNA is TGTGCCAGCAGCCGACAGGGTCTGGGAGAGCAGTACTTC. This sequence encodes CASSRQGLGEQYF.

This clone was seen only a few times. The rearrangement joins TRBV7-9 to TRBJ1-1; D perhaps matches TRBD1 (5 bases). CDR3 length equals 14 residues. Germline CDR1 SEHNR, CDR2 FQNEAQ (reference sequence). The V and J ends lost 5 bases and 4 bases respectively, with 14 bases between them. Here the CDR3 DNA reads TGTGCCAGCAGCCCCCACAGGATTTCCACTGAAGCTTTCTTT. The encoded protein is CASSPHRISTEAFF.

The chain combines TRBV12-5 with TRBJ2-3; 10 nucleotides align to TRBD2. Trimming cost V 5 bases and J 5 bases; bases outside gene matches: 7. Germline CDR1 LGHNT, CDR2 FRNRAP. The CDR3 loop spans 15 amino acids. The CDR3 bases are TGTGCTAGTGGTGGAGCGGGGGGGCCAGGAGATACGCAGTATTTT. Translated: CASGGAGGPGDTQYF.

This clone was counted only a few times. This chain uses TRBV28 with TRBJ2-7; a weak D match, TRBD1 (5 bases). Germline assignment: CDR1 MDHEN and CDR2 SYDVKM. V lost 7 bases and J 3 bases, leaving 10 bases between the germline ends. This CDR3 region has 12 residues. The CDR3 region has the DNA TGTGCCAGCAAGAAGGGGATCTACGAGCAGTACTTC. Translating gives CASKKGIYEQYF.

This clone was seen a few times. The chain employs TRBV29-1 and TRBJ2-3; 8 bases fit TRBD2. CDR3 length: 15 amino acids. In germline, CDR1 is SQVTM, CDR2 ANQGSEA. Losses at the gene ends were 4 bases for V and 3 bases for J; bases not matched to a gene: 9. CDR3 DNA sequence: TGCAGCGTTGCCGGGGGGGCCGTAGGGACAGATACGCAGTATTTT. Amino acids: CSVAGGAVGTDTQYF.

This clone was detected a few times. The V gene is TRBV7-9, the J gene TRBJ2-7, with TRBD2 as a possible D gene (6 bases). CDR1 is SEHNR and CDR2 is FQNEAQ in the germline V gene (reference sequence). The length of the CDR3 is 11 residues. The CDR3: CASLGGTEQYF. CDR3 DNA: TGTGCTAGTCTGGGGGGTACCGAGCAGTACTTC.

There are a few counts of this clone. The genes are TRBV2 and TRBJ2-2; TRBD2 matches at 7 bases. The CDR3 sequence is 12 residues long. Trimming took 8 bases from V and 3 from J; bases not matched to a gene: 0. Germline CDR1 and CDR2: SNHLY and FYNNEI. The CDR3, as DNA: TGTGCCAGCGGGAGGGACACCGGGGAGCTGTTTTTT. Translating it yields CASGRDTGELFF. The entire variable domain, with the rest obtained from reference TRBV2 and TRBJ2-2, is as follows: EPEVTQTPSHQVTQMGQEVILRCVPISNHLYFYWYRQILGQKVEFLVSFYNNEISEKSEIFDDQFSVERPDGSNFTLKIRSTKLEDSAMYFCASGRDTGELFFGEGSRLTVL.

V usage is TRBV7-6 and J usage is TRBJ1-5; D call uncertain. V was shortened by 2 bases and J by 4 bases, with 6 bases between the two germline ends. The CDR3 has 13 amino acids. Germline CDR1 SGHVS, CDR2 FNYEAQ. The CDR3 is CASSLRGNQPQHF. The CDR3 DNA follows: TGTGCCAGCAGCTTACGGGGAAATCAGCCCCAGCATTTT. The whole variable domain, filled in from reference TRBV7-6 and TRBJ1-5, reads GAGVSQSPRYKVTKRGQDVALRCDPISGHVSLYWYRQALGQGPEFLTYFNYEAQQDKSGLPNDRFSAERPEGSISTLTIQRTEQRDSAMYRCASSLRGNQPQHFGDGTRLSIL.

The rearrangement joins TRBV5-4 to TRBJ2-7, with TRBD2 identical over 7 bases. Trimming removed 0 bases from V and 1 base from J; junction bases left unmatched: 4. Germline-derived CDR1 and CDR2 are SGHNT and YYREEE (reference sequence). The CDR3 consists of 15 residues. The CDR3 is CASSLAASGSYEQYF. In DNA form, the CDR3 reads TGTGCCAGCAGCTTGGCCGCTAGCGGATCCTACGAGCAGTACTTC.

The J gene is TRBJ1-1, the V gene TRBV7-8; D gene ambiguous. This CDR3 region has 13 residues. Trimming left V 5 bases short and J 10 bases short, with 17 bases between. In germline, CDR1 is SGHVS, CDR2 FQNEAQ. The CDR3 spells CASSQYEETRAFF. The CDR3 bases are TGTGCCAGCAGCCAATATGAAGAGACTCGAGCTTTCTTT. The full variable domain, rest sourced from reference TRBV7-8 and TRBJ1-1, is GAGVSQSPRYKVAKRGQDVALRCDPISGHVSLFWYQQALGQGPEFLTYFQNEAQLDKSGLPSDRFFAERPEGSVSTLKIQRTQQEDSAVYLCASSQYEETRAFFGQGTRLTVV.